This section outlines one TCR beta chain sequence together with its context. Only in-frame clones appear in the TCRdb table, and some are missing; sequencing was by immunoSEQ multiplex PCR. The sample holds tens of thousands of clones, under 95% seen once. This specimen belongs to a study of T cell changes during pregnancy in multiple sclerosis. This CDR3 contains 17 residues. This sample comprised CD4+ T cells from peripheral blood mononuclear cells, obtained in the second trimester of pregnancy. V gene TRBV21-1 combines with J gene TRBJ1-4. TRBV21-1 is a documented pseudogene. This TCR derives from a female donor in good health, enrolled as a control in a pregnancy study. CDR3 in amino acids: CASSKGPAGAANEKLFF. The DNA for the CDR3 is TGTGCCAGCAGCAAGGGTCCGGCGGGGGCGGCTAATGAAAAACTGTTTTTT.